This T cell receptor (beta chain) was found in a study of cytomegalovirus exposure and HLA in healthy donors. Study-level findings and limits: Later on, analysis showed that most CMV-associated TCR beta chains appeared to be HLA-restricted. Available immune exposure information was restricted to CMV serostatus only.

Both 60 Vbeta primers and 13 Jbeta primers went into the PCR. Sequencing was performed with immunoSEQ multiplex PCR; in TCRdb, only in-frame clones are kept and a portion is missing. The sample carries 150,000 to 200,000 clones, approximately 70% recorded once. The CDR3 runs 15 residues. The germline CDR1 and CDR2 sequences are SNHLY and FYNNEI. V lost 5 bases, J lost 4 bases, and 6 bases stayed unmatched. At sampling all donors were nominally healthy, likely with unrecorded immune exposures. A word on this clone: Antigen: not known.

The sequence derives from a man aged 40-50 years in good health and CMV-seropositive. V gene TRBV2 combines with J gene TRBJ2-2, with TRBD2 identical over 8 bases. The sequenced sample consisted of PBMCs. This CDR3 is CASSKSGGLTGELFF. DNA of the CDR3: TGTGCCAGCAGTAAATCGGGGGGGCTCACCGGGGAGCTGTTTTTT. Full variable domain (remainder filled in from reference TRBV2 and TRBJ2-2): EPEVTQTPSHQVTQMGQEVILRCVPISNHLYFYWYRQILGQKVEFLVSFYNNEISEKSEIFDDQFSVERPDGSNFTLKIRSTKLEDSAMYFCASSKSGGLTGELFFGEGSRLTVL.